These 5 T cell receptor beta chains were all obtained from the same sample, sequenced in a study of shared clonotypes between healthy human individuals. The method was immunoSEQ multiplex PCR; TCRdb's version includes in-frame clones alone and lacks a portion of them. Of roughly 2.2 million clones in the sample, 85% to 95% were seen once. Material for sequencing was naive CD4+ T cells from PBMCs. The subset here: CD45RA+ positively selected. The receptors come from a man aged 18 to 29 in good health. Some clones in this sample may be carry-over from other donors' samples.

The rearrangement uses TRBV7-2 and TRBJ1-2; no firm D call. V shed 5 bases and J shed 4 bases, with 11 bases lying between them. Germline V gene sequence: CDR1 SGHTA, CDR2 FQGNSA. CDR3 size: 13 residues. CDR3 in amino acids: CASSPSTVYGYTF. The CDR3, as DNA: TGTGCCAGCAGCCCATCTACCGTCTATGGCTACACCTTC.

This chain connects TRBV19 to TRBJ2-7; possibly TRBD1 for D (5 bases). Deletions cut 3 bases from V and 5 bases from J, with 11 bases between. The germline V gene encodes CDR1 LNHDA and CDR2 SQIVND (reference sequence). The length of the CDR3 is 13 residues. The CDR3 loop is CASSINPGHEQYF. CDR3 bases: TGTGCCAGTAGTATCAATCCAGGGCACGAGCAGTACTTC.

The rearrangement uses TRBV5-1 and TRBJ2-6; TRBD1 matches at 8 bases. The CDR3 has 17 residues. V was clipped by 3 bases and J by 2 bases; unmatched bases: 7. The germline V gene has CDR1 SGHRS and CDR2 YFSETQ. For the CDR3, the DNA is TGCGCCAGCAGCTCCGGACAGGGACCCCCTGGGGCCAACGTCCTGACTTTC. Amino acids: CASSSGQGPPGANVLTF.

The chain carries TRBV28 and TRBJ1-1; D is uncertain. From germline, CDR1 is MDHEN and CDR2 SYDVKM. CDR3 size: 12 residues. The V gene lost 8 bases and the J gene lost 1 base, with 8 bases spanning the gap. Written as DNA, the CDR3 is TGTGCCAGCGCCCTTCGGAACACTGAAGCTTTCTTT. This encodes CASALRNTEAFF.

The chain joins TRBV2 to TRBJ1-2, with D unclear. V dropped 2 bases and J dropped 5 bases, with 12 bases sitting between them. Per germline, CDR1 SNHLY and CDR2 FYNNEI. The CDR3 spans 14 residues. CDR3 loop: CASSERSGAYGYTF. DNA of the CDR3: TGTGCCAGCAGTGAAAGATCGGGAGCGTATGGCTACACCTTC.